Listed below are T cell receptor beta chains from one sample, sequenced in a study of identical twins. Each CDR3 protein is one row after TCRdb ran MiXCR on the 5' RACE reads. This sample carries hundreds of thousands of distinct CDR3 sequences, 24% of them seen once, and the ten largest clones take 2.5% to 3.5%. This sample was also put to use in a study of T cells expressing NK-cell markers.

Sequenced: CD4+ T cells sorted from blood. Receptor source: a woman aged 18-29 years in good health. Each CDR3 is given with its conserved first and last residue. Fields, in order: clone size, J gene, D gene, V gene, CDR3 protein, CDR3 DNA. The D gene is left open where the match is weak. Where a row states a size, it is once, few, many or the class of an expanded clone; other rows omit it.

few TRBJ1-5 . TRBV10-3 CAISESRGGSYSNQPQHF TGTGCCATCAGTGAGTCGAGGGGAGGCTCCTATAGCAATCAGCCCCAGCATTTT
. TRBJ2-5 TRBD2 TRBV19 CASSIIGGRGAQYF TGTGCCAGTAGTATAATAGGCGGCCGGGGGGCCCAGTACTTC
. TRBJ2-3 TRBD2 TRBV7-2 CASSPPGIAGGTDTQYF TGTGCCAGCAGCCCGCCGGGGATAGCGGGGGGGACAGATACGCAGTATTTT
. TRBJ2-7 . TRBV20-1 CSASQIGAGAYEQYF TGCAGTGCTAGCCAAATAGGCGCAGGGGCCTACGAGCAGTACTTC
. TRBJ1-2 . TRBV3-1 CASSQPAKNYGYTF TGTGCCAGCAGCCAACCCGCCAAGAACTATGGCTACACCTTC
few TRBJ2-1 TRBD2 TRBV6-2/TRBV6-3 CASSFSGRGNEQFF TGTGCCAGCAGCTTTAGCGGGAGGGGTAATGAGCAGTTCTTC
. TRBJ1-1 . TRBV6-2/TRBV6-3 CASSHQQTEAFF TGTGCCAGCAGCCACCAGCAAACTGAAGCTTTCTTT
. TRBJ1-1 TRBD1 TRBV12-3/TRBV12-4 CASSSRDRATEAFF TGTGCCAGCAGTTCCCGGGACAGGGCCACTGAAGCTTTCTTT
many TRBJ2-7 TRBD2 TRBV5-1 CASSHSGEGYEQYF TGCGCCAGCAGCCATAGCGGGGAGGGGTACGAGCAGTACTTC
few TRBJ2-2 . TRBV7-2 CASSLPGEGTGELFF TGTGCCAGCAGCTTACCGGGAGAGGGCACCGGGGAGCTGTTTTTT
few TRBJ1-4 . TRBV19 CASSPEATNEKLFF TGTGCCAGTAGTCCAGAGGCAACTAATGAAAAACTGTTTTTT
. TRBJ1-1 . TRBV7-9 CASSTNRVGTEAFF TGTGCCAGCAGCACAAACAGGGTTGGCACTGAAGCTTTCTTT
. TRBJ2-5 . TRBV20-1 CSARRTAQETLYF TGCAGTGCTAGAAGGACAGCACAAGAGACCCTGTACTTC
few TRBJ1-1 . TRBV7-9 CASSPGLPNTEAFF TGTGCCAGCAGCCCCGGGTTGCCGAACACTGAAGCTTTCTTT
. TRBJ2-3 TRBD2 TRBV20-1 CSARRSGGATDTQYF TGCAGTGCTCGCCGGAGCGGGGGGGCCACAGATACGCAGTATTTT
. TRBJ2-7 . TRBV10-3 CAISGGLYYEQYF TGTGCCATCAGTGGTGGGTTATACTACGAGCAGTACTTC
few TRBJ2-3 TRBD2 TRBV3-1 CASSRREFGTDTQYF TGTGCCAGCAGCCGGCGGGAGTTTGGCACAGATACGCAGTATTTT
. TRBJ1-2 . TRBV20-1 CSAVREGDYGYTF TGCAGTGCAGTGAGGGAAGGGGACTATGGCTACACCTTC
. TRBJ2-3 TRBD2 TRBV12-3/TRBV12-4 CASSIDSGGSTDTQYF TGTGCCAGCAGTATTGATAGCGGGGGGAGCACAGATACGCAGTATTTT
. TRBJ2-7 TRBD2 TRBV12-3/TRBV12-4 CASRPSGGAYEQYF TGTGCCAGCCGCCCTAGCGGGGGAGCCTACGAGCAGTACTTC
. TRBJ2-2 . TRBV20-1 CSAKGFTGELFF TGCAGTGCTAAGGGGTTCACCGGGGAGCTGTTTTTT
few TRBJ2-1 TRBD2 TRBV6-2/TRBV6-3 CASSYRYFLQREQDEQFF TGTGCCAGCAGTTACCGATACTTCCTCCAGCGGGAGCAGGATGAGCAGTTCTTC
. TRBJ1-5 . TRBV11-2 CASSRRDGQPQHF TGTGCCAGCAGCCGCCGGGATGGTCAGCCCCAGCATTTT
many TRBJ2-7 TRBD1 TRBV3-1 CASSQDGTGSYEQYF TGTGCCAGCAGCCAAGATGGGACAGGATCCTACGAGCAGTACTTC
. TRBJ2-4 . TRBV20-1 CSAFRVGGNIQYF TGCAGTGCCTTCAGGGTCGGGGGAAACATTCAGTACTTC
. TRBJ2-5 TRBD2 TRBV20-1 CSARGAPRGDQETQYF TGCAGTGCTAGAGGGGCGCCTCGGGGGGACCAAGAGACCCAGTACTTC
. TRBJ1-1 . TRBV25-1 CASTNIGGTEAFF TGTGCCAGCACTAACATTGGGGGCACTGAAGCTTTCTTT
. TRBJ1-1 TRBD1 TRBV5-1 CASSPGLGTGLRGNTEAFF TGCGCCAGCAGCCCGGGTTTGGGGACAGGGCTGCGTGGGAACACTGAAGCTTTCTTT
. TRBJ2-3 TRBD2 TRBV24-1 CATSDLPRGSGTDTQYF TGTGCCACCAGTGATTTGCCGCGGGGGTCGGGCACAGATACGCAGTATTTT
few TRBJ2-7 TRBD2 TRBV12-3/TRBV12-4 CASSIGTSGTYEQYF TGTGCCAGCAGTATCGGGACTAGCGGAACCTACGAGCAGTACTTC
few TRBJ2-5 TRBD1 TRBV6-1 CASRQGFQETQYF TGTGCCAGCCGACAGGGGTTCCAAGAGACCCAGTACTTC
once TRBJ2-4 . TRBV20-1 CSALQQGQGYIQYF TGCAGTGCTCTCCAACAGGGCCAGGGTTACATTCAGTACTTC
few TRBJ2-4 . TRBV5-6 CASSLGGEQFQYF TGTGCCAGCAGCTTGGGGGGCGAACAGTTTCAGTACTTC
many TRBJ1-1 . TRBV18 CASSPNIDWNTEAFF TGTGCCAGCTCACCCAACATAGATTGGAACACTGAAGCTTTCTTT
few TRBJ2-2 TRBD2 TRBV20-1 CSARALGTSGPNTGELFF TGCAGTGCTAGAGCTCTGGGGACTAGCGGACCTAACACCGGGGAGCTGTTTTTT
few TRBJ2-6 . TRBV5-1 CASSRMGYSGANVLTF TGCGCCAGCAGTCGAATGGGATATTCTGGGGCCAACGTCCTGACTTTC
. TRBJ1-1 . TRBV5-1 CASSHGTLNTEAFF TGCGCCAGCAGTCACGGGACGTTGAACACTGAAGCTTTCTTT
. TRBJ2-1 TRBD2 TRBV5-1 CASRKRLAADYNEQFF TGCGCCAGCAGAAAAAGACTAGCGGCCGATTACAATGAGCAGTTCTTC
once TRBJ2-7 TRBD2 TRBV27 CASRPQGLAGQEQYF TGTGCCAGCAGACCTCAGGGACTAGCGGGACAGGAGCAGTACTTC
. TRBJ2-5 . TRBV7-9 CASSPKRITQETQYF TGTGCCAGCAGCCCAAAAAGAATCACGCAAGAGACCCAGTACTTC
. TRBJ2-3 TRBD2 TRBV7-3 CASSPKRGGATDTQYF TGTGCCAGCAGCCCAAAACGCGGGGGGGCAACAGATACGCAGTATTTT
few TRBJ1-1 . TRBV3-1 CASSQLGKRNPTEAFF TGTGCCAGCAGCCAACTAGGGAAGAGGAATCCCACTGAAGCTTTCTTT
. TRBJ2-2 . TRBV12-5 CASGSLAGPLLLNGGELFF TGTGCTAGTGGTTCCCTCGCGGGGCCTCTACTCTTGAACGGCGGGGAGCTGTTTTTT
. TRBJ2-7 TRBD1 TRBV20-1 CSATRTGYSYEQYF TGCAGTGCCACCCGGACAGGGTATTCCTACGAGCAGTACTTC
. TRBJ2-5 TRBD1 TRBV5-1 CASSRTGERETQYF TGCGCCAGCAGCCGGACAGGGGAGAGGGAGACCCAGTACTTC
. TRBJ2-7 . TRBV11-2 CATTGGHEQYF TGTGCCACCACCGGGGGTCACGAGCAGTACTTC
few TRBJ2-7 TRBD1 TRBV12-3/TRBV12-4 CASSDRGGGEQYF TGTGCCAGCAGTGACAGGGGAGGAGGCGAGCAGTACTTC
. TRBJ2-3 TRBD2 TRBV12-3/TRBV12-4 CASSLLAGGHRDTQYF TGTGCCAGCAGCTTACTAGCGGGAGGGCATCGGGATACGCAGTATTTT
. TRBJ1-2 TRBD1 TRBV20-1 CSAGPTGIGGYTF TGCAGTGCTGGACCGACAGGGATCGGTGGCTACACCTTC
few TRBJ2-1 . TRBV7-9 CASSRTGRGANEQFF TGTGCCAGCAGCCGGACAGGGAGGGGAGCCAATGAGCAGTTCTTC
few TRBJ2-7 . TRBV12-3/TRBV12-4 CASRYRGEQYF TGTGCCAGCAGGTACCGGGGGGAGCAGTACTTC
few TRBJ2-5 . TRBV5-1 CASSLGGPSETQYF TGCGCCAGCAGCTTGGGAGGCCCATCGGAGACCCAGTACTTC
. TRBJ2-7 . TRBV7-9 CASSPGTDTYEQYF TGTGCCAGCAGCCCCGGGACGGATACCTACGAGCAGTACTTC
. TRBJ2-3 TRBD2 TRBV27 CASSFGRGLATDTQYF TGTGCCAGCAGTTTCGGGAGGGGACTAGCAACAGATACGCAGTATTTT
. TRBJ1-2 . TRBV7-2 CASSSHRGQSGYTF TGTGCCAGCAGCTCCCACAGAGGGCAGAGCGGCTACACCTTC
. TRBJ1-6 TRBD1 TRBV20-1 CSARRGDRGHNSPLHF TGCAGTGCTCGACGGGGCGACAGGGGGCATAATTCACCCCTCCACTTT
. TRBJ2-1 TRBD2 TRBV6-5 CASSYSTSGRMNEQFF TGTGCCAGCAGTTACTCGACCAGCGGGAGGATGAATGAGCAGTTCTTC